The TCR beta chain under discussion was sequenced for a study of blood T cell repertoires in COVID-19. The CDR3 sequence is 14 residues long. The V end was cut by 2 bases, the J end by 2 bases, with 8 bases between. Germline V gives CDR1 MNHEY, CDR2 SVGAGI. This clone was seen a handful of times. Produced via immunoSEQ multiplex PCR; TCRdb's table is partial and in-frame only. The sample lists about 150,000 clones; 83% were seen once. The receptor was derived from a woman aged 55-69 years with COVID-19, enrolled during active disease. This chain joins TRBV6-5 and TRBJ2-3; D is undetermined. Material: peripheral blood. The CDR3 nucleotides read TGTGCCAGCAGTTACGACTGGCTCACAGATACGCAGTATTTT. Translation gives CASSYDWLTDTQYF.